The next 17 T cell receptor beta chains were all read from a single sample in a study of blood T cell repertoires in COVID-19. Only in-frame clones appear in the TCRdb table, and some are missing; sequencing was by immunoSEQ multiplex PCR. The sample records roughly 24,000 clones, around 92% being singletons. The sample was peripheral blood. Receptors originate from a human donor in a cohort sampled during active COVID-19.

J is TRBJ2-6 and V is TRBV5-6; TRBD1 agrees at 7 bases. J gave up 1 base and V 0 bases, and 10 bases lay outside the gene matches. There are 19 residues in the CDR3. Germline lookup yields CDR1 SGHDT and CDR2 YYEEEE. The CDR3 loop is CASSLAGTARLSGANVLTF. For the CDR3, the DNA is TGTGCCAGCAGCTTGGCCGGGACAGCAAGGCTTTCTGGGGCCAACGTCCTGACTTTC.

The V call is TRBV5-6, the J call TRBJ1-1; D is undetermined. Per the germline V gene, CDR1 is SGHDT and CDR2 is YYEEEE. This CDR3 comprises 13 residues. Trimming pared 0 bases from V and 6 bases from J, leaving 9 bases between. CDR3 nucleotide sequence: TGTGCCAGCAGCTTGGCGGATGGAGCTGAAGCTTTCTTT. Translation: CASSLADGAEAFF.

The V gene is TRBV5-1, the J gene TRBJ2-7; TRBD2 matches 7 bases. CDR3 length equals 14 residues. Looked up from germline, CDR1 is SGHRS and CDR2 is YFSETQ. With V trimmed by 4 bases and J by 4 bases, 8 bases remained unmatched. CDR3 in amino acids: CASSRGGTNYEQYF. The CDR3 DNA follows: TGCGCCAGCAGCAGGGGAGGGACGAATTACGAGCAGTACTTC.

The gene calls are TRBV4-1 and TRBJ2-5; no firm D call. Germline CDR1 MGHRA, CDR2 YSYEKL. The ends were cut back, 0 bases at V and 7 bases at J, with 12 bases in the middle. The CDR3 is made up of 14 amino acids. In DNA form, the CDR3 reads TGCGCCAGCAGCCAAGACAGTGGGCGTCGGACCCAGTACTTC. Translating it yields CASSQDSGRRTQYF.

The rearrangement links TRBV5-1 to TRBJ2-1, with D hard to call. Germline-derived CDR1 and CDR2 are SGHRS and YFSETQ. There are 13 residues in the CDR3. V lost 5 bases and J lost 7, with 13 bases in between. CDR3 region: CASRSTGRNEQFF. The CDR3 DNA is TGCGCCAGCAGGTCAACGGGTCGGAATGAGCAGTTCTTC.

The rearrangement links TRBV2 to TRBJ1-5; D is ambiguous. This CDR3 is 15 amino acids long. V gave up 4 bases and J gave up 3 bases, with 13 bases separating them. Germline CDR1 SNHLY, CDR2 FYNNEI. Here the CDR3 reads CASSALSGYNQPQHF. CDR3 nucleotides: TGTGCCAGCAGTGCTTTATCGGGTTACAATCAGCCCCAGCATTTT.

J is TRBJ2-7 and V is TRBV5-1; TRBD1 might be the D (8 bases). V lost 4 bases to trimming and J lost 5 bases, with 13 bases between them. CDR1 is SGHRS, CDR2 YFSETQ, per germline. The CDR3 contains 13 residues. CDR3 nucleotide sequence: TGCGCCAGCAGCGACACAGGGGGGGACGAGCAGTACTTC. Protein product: CASSDTGGDEQYF.

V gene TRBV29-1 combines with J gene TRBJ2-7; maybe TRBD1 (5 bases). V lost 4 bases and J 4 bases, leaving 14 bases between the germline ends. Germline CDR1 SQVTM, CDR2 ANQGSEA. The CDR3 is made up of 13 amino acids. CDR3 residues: CSVGSVQGYEQYF. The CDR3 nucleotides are TGCAGCGTTGGATCGGTGCAGGGATACGAGCAGTACTTC.

CDR3 region: CASSLLRGTGGYGYTF. Here the CDR3 DNA reads TGTGCCAGCAGTTTATTGAGAGGGACAGGAGGGTATGGCTACACCTTC. The V and J genes are TRBV28 and TRBJ1-2; 8 bases agree with TRBD1. Germline CDR1 reads MDHEN; CDR2 reads SYDVKM. Trimming removed 1 base from V and 5 bases from J; junction bases left unmatched: 9. The CDR3 length is 16 residues.

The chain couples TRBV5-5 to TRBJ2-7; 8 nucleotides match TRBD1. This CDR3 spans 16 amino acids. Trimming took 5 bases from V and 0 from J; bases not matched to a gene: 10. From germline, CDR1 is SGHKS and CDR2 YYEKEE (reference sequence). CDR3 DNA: TGTGCCAGCAGGCCTAGGGGGACAGGAGCCTCCTACGAGCAGTACTTC. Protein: CASRPRGTGASYEQYF.

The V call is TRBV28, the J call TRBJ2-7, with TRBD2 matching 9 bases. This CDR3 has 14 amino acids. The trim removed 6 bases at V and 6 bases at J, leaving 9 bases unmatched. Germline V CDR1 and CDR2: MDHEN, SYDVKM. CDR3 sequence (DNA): TGTGCCAGCAGAAACCCCGGGACTAGCAGCGAGCAGTACTTC. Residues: CASRNPGTSSEQYF.

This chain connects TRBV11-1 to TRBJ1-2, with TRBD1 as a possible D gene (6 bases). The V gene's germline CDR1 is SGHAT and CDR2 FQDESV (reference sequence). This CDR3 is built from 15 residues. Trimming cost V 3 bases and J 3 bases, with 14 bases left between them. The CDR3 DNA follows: TGTGCCAGCAGCTTGGGCCAGGGGAAGGACTATGGCTACACCTTC. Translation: CASSLGQGKDYGYTF.

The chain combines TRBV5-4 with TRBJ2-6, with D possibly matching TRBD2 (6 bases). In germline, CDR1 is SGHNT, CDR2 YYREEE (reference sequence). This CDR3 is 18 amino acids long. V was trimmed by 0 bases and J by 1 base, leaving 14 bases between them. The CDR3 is CASSLAPMGRSGANVLTF. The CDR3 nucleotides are TGTGCCAGCAGCTTGGCCCCTATGGGGAGGTCTGGGGCCAACGTCCTGACTTTC.

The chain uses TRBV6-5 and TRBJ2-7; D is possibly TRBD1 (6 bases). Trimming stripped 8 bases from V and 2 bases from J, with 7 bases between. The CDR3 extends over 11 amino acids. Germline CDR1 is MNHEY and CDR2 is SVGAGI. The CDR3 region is CASGDTYEQYF. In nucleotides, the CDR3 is TGTGCCAGCGGGGACACCTACGAGCAGTACTTC.

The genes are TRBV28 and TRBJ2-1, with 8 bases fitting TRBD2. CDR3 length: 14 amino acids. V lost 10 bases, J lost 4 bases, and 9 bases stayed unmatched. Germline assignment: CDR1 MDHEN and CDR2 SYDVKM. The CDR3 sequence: CATITGGTYNEQFF. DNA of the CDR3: TGTGCCACCATCACGGGGGGGACGTACAATGAGCAGTTCTTC.

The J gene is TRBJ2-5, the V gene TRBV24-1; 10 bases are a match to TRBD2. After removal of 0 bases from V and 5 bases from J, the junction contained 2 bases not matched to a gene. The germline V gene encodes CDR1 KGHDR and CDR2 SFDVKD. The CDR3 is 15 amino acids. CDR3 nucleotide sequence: TGTGCCACCAGTGATTTGCTAGCGGGAGTGGAGACCCAGTACTTC. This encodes CATSDLLAGVETQYF.

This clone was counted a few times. CDR3 region: CASSSSTGLAGEKSYEQYF. CDR3 nucleotide sequence: TGTGCCAGCAGCTCGAGCACGGGACTAGCGGGAGAAAAGTCCTACGAGCAGTACTTC. J is TRBJ2-7 and V is TRBV7-9; TRBD2 matches 14 bases. This CDR3 has 19 amino acids. In germline, CDR1 is SEHNR, CDR2 FQNEAQ (reference sequence). V shed 4 bases, J shed 1 base, and the junction held 12 bases outside the gene matches.